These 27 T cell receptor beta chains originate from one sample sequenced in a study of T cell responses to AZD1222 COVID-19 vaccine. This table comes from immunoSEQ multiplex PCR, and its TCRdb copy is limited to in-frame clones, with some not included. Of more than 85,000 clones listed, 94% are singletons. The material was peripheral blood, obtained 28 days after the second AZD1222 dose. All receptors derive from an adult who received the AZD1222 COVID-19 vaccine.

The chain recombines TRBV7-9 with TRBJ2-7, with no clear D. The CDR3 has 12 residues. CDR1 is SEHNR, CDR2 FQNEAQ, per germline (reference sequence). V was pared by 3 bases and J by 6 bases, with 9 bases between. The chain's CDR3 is CASSLENGEQYF. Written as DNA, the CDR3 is TGTGCCAGCAGCTTGGAAAACGGCGAGCAGTACTTC.

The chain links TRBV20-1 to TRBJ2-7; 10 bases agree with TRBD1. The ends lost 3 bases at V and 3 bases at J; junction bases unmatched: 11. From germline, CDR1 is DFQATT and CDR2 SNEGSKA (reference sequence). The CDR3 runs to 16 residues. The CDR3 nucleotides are TGCAGTGCTAGTGTATCCCCGGGACAGGGGAGCTACGAGCAGTACTTC. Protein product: CSASVSPGQGSYEQYF.

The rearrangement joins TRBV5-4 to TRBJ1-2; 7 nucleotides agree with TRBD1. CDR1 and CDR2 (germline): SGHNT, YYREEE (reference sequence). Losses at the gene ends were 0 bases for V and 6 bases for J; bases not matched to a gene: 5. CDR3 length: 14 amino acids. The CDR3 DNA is TGTGCCAGCAGCTTGGAAAACAGGGGCGATGGCTACACCTTC. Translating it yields CASSLENRGDGYTF.

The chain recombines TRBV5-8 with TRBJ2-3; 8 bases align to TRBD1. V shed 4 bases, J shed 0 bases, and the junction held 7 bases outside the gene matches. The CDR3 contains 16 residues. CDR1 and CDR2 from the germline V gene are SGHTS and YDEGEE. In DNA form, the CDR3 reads TGTGCCAGCAGCCCCCGGACAGGGTCTAGCACAGATACGCAGTATTTT. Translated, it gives CASSPRTGSSTDTQYF.

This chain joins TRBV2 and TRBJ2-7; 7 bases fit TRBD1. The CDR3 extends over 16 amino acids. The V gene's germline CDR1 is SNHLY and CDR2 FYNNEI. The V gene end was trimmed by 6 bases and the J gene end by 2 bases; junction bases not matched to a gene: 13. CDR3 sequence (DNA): TGTGCCAGCAGAGTCCCGGACAGGACCTCAACCTACGAGCAGTACTTC. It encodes CASRVPDRTSTYEQYF.

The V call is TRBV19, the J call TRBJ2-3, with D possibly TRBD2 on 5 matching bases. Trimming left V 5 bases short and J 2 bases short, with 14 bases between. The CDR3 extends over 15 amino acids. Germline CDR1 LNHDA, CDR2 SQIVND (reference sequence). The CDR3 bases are TGTGCCAGTAGTTGGCTTCCGGGGAACACAGATACGCAGTATTTT. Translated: CASSWLPGNTDTQYF.

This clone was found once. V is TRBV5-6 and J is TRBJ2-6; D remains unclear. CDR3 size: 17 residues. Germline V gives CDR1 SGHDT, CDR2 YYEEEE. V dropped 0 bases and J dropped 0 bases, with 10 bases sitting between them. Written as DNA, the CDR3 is TGTGCCAGCAGCTTGGGCGGAACCCGCTCTGGGGCCAACGTCCTGACTTTC. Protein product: CASSLGGTRSGANVLTF.

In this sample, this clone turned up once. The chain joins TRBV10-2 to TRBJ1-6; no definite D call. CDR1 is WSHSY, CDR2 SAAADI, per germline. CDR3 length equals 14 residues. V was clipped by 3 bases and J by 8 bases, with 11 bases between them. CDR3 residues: CASSENIRYSPLHF. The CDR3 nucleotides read TGCGCCAGCAGTGAAAACATAAGGTATTCACCCCTCCACTTT.

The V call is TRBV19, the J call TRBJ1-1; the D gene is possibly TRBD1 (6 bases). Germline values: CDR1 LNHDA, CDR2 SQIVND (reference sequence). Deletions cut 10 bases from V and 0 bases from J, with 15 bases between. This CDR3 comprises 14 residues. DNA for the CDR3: TGTGCCATACGGACAGCCAACATGAACACTGAAGCTTTCTTT. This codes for CAIRTANMNTEAFF.

The CDR3 nucleotides are TGTGCCAGCAGTGAATGGGGCCGGCCACCAACTAATGAAAAACTGTTTTTT. Its protein product is CASSEWGRPPTNEKLFF. The chain is built from TRBV25-1 and TRBJ1-4; TRBD1 is a possible D gene (5 bases). This CDR3 comprises 17 residues. Trimming shortened V by 1 base and J by 0 bases, and 12 bases separated the two germline ends. Germline V gene data show CDR1 as MGHDK and CDR2 as SYGVNS.

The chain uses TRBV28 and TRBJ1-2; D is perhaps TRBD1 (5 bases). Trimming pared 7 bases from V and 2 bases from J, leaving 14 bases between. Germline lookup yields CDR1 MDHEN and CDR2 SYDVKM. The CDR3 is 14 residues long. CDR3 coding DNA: TGTGCCAGCAACCTTTCCGGGGGAAACTATGGCTACACCTTC. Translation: CASNLSGGNYGYTF.

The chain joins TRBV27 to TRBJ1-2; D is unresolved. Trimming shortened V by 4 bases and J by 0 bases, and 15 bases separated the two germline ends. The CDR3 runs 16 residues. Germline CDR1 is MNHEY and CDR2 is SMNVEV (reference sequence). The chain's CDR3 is CASSSGLDLANYGYTF. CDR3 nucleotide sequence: TGTGCCAGCAGTTCCGGGCTGGACCTGGCTAACTATGGCTACACCTTC.

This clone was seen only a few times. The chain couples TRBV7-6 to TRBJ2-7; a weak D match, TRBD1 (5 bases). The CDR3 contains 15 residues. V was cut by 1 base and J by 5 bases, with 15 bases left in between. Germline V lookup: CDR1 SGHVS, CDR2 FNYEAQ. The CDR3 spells CASSLGAGKMHEQYF. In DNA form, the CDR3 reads TGTGCCAGCAGCTTAGGGGCAGGGAAAATGCACGAGCAGTACTTC. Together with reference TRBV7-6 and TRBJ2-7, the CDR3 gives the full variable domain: GAGVSQSPRYKVTKRGQDVALRCDPISGHVSLYWYRQALGQGPEFLTYFNYEAQQDKSGLPNDRFSAERPEGSISTLTIQRTEQRDSAMYRCASSLGAGKMHEQYFGPGTRLTVT.

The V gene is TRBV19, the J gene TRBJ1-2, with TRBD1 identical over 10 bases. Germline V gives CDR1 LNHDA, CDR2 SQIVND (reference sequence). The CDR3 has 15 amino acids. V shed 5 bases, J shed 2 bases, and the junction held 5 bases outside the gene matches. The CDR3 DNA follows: TGTGCCAGTAGTTCCGGGACAGGGGCCAACTATGGCTACACCTTC. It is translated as CASSSGTGANYGYTF.

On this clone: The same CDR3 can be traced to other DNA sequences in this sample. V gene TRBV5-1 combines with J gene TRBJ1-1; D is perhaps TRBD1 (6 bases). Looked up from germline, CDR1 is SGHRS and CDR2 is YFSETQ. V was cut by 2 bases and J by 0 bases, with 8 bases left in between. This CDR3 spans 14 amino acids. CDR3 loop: CASSLGQMNTEAFF. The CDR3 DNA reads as TGCGCCAGCAGCTTAGGACAGATGAACACTGAAGCTTTCTTT.

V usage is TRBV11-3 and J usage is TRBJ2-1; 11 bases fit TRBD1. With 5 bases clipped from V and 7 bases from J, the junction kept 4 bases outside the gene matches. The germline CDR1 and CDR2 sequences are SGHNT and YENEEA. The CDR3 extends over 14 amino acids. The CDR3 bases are TGTGCCAGCAGCACCCGGGACAGGGGGAATGAGCAGTTCTTC. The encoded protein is CASSTRDRGNEQFF.

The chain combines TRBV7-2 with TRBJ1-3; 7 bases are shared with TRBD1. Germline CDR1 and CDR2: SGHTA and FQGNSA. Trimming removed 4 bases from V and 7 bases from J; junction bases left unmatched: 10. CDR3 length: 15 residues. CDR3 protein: CASSSNRGLPNTIYF. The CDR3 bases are TGTGCCAGCAGCTCCAACAGGGGACTGCCGAACACCATATATTTT.

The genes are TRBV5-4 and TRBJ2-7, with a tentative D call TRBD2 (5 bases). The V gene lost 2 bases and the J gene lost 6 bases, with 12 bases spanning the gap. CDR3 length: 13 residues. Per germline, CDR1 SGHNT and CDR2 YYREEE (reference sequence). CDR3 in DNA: TGTGCCAGCAGCTTTTCTTCGGCGGGCGAGCAGTACTTC. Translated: CASSFSSAGEQYF.

CDR3 sequence (DNA): TGCGCCAGCAGTGTTCGGCCCTGGACAGGGTCGAACGGGGAGCTGTTTTTT. Protein sequence: CASSVRPWTGSNGELFF. The V and J genes are TRBV10-1 and TRBJ2-2; 8 bases line up with TRBD1. The CDR3 is 17 amino acids. V shed 4 bases, J shed 7 bases, and the junction held 14 bases outside the gene matches. In germline, CDR1 is WNHNN, CDR2 SYGVQD (reference sequence).

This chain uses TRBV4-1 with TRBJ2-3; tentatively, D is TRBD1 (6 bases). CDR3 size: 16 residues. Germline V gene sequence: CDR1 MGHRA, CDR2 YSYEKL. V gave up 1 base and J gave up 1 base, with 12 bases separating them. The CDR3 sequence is CASSQVLGARTDTQYF. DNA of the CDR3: TGCGCCAGCAGCCAAGTTTTGGGGGCCCGCACAGATACGCAGTATTTT.

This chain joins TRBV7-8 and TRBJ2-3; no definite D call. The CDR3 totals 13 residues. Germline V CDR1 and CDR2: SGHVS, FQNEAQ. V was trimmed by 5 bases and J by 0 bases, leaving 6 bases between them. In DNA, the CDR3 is TGTGCCAGCAGCCGAAAAAGCACAGATACGCAGTATTTT. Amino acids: CASSRKSTDTQYF. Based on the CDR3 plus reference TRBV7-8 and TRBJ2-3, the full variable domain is GAGVSQSPRYKVAKRGQDVALRCDPISGHVSLFWYQQALGQGPEFLTYFQNEAQLDKSGLPSDRFFAERPEGSVSTLKIQRTQQEDSAVYLCASSRKSTDTQYFGPGTRLTVL.

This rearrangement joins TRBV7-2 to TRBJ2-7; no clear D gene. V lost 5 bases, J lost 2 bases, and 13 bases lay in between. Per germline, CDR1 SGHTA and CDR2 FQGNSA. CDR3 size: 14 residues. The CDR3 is CASSLGGDPYEQYF. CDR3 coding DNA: TGTGCCAGCAGCCTAGGCGGAGACCCCTACGAGCAGTACTTC. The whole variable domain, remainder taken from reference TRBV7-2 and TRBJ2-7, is GAGVSQSPSNKVTEKGKDVELRCDPISGHTALYWYRQSLGQGLEFLIYFQGNSAPDKSGLPSDRFSAERTGGSVSTLTIQRTQQEDSAVYLCASSLGGDPYEQYFGPGTRLTVT.

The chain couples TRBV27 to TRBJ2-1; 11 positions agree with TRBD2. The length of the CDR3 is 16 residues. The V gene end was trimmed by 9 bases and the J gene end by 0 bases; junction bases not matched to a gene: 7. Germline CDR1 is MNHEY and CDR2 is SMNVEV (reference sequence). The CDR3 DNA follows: TGTGCCAGTGCCGGGACTAGCGGATACTCCTACAATGAGCAGTTCTTC. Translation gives CASAGTSGYSYNEQFF.

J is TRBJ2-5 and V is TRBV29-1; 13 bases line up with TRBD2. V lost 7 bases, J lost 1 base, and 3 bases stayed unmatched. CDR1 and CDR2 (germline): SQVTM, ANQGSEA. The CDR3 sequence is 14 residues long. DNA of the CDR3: TGCAGCGGCGGGACTAGCGGGGTCCAAGAGACCCAGTACTTC. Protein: CSGGTSGVQETQYF.

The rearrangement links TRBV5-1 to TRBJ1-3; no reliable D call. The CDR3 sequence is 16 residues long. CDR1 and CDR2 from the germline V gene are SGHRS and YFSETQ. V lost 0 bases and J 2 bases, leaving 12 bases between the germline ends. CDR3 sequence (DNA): TGCGCCAGCAGCTTGGGGCTAGCATACACTGGAAACACCATATATTTT. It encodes CASSLGLAYTGNTIYF.

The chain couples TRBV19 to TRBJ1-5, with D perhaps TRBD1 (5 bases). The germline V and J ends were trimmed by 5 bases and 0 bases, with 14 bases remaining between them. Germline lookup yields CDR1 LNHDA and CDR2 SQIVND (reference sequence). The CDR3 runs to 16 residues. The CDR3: CASSGGQFYSNQPQHF. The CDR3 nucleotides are TGTGCCAGTAGTGGCGGACAATTCTATAGCAATCAGCCCCAGCATTTT.

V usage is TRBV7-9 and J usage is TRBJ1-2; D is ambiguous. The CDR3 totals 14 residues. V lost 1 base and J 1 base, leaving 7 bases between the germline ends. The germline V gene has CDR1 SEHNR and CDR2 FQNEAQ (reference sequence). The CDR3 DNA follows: TGTGCCAGCAGCTTAGTTACAGTTAACTATGGCTACACCTTC. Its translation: CASSLVTVNYGYTF.